This is a list of T cell receptor beta chains from one sample in a study of response to subunit inactivated influenza vaccine. Each CDR3 protein gets one entry after TCRdb re-called the RT-PCR reads with MiXCR. The top ten hold less than 15% of the sample, which has roughly 570,000 distinct CDR3 sequences, about an eighth seen once. Sequencing was performed on PBMCs from blood, taken 35 to 45 days after vaccination. Receptor source: a man over 45 who received an inactivated influenza vaccine. The CDR3 runs from the conserved cysteine through the conserved F or W. Each record gives: CDR3 protein, clone size, V gene. Expanded clones are given a class, and other clones once, few, many or no size at all.

CDR3 protein: CASSFGLAGAGELFF
clone size: NA
V gene: TRBV7-3

CDR3 protein: CASGLGYNEQFF
clone size: NA
V gene: TRBV12-3/TRBV12-4

CDR3 protein: CASSPDGRGLTQYF
clone size: NA
V gene: TRBV5-1

CDR3 protein: CATSDPGRGRRTGELFF
clone size: NA
V gene: TRBV24-1

CDR3 protein: CSARPGVWGRGANVLTF
clone size: NA
V gene: TRBV20-1

CDR3 protein: CASSNSLAIKTQYF
clone size: NA
V gene: TRBV9

CDR3 protein: CSAKTPTVSYEQYF
clone size: few
V gene: TRBV20-1

CDR3 protein: CSAREREYNEQFF
clone size: few
V gene: TRBV20-1

CDR3 protein: CATTPGAGLAGRVGEQFF
clone size: few
V gene: TRBV15

CDR3 protein: CASSLWGGLAADTQYF
clone size: few
V gene: TRBV5-6

CDR3 protein: CASSLSGAGEKLFF
clone size: few
V gene: TRBV12-3/TRBV12-4

CDR3 protein: CSAETGVAETQYF
clone size: NA
V gene: TRBV20-1

CDR3 protein: CASSFVSSPTHGNEQFF
clone size: NA
V gene: TRBV5-5

CDR3 protein: CASSQDPSGNSPLHF
clone size: NA
V gene: TRBV4-3

CDR3 protein: CASSYSSGSLKMKNTGELFF
clone size: NA
V gene: TRBV6-2/TRBV6-3

CDR3 protein: CASSLTGEEDTQYF
clone size: few
V gene: TRBV6-4

CDR3 protein: CASSCPTATHQPQHF
clone size: few
V gene: TRBV5-1

CDR3 protein: CASSPAGQGQDTQYF
clone size: NA
V gene: TRBV28

CDR3 protein: CASPPRGDADTQYF
clone size: few
V gene: TRBV6-1

CDR3 protein: CSARDRTGQSFTEAFF
clone size: few
V gene: TRBV20-1

CDR3 protein: CSARSGGGHSPLHF
clone size: many
V gene: TRBV20-1

CDR3 protein: CATGQGDAEQYF
clone size: NA
V gene: TRBV7-9

CDR3 protein: CASSLRTGQNTGELFF
clone size: many
V gene: TRBV5-1

CDR3 protein: CASSLDRFAYEQYF
clone size: many
V gene: TRBV7-2

CDR3 protein: CASSLGRTQISYEQYF
clone size: few
V gene: TRBV5-6

CDR3 protein: CASSEGPGKGYGYTF
clone size: NA
V gene: TRBV25-1

CDR3 protein: CASRGDLTEEKLFF
clone size: many
V gene: TRBV12-3/TRBV12-4

CDR3 protein: CASSRQGVRQETQYF
clone size: NA
V gene: TRBV6-2/TRBV6-3

CDR3 protein: CASSEQQYTGELFF
clone size: few
V gene: TRBV5-1

CDR3 protein: CASSRGLATSTDTQYF
clone size: NA
V gene: TRBV7-7

CDR3 protein: CSAGPGRSYLGETQYF
clone size: few
V gene: TRBV20-1

CDR3 protein: CASSTGQGRSYGYTF
clone size: few
V gene: TRBV5-1

CDR3 protein: CASSQEGGINYGYTF
clone size: few
V gene: TRBV4-1

CDR3 protein: CASSLPGPRGTDTQYF
clone size: NA
V gene: TRBV28

CDR3 protein: CSAVLVAKTRGETQYF
clone size: NA
V gene: TRBV20-1

CDR3 protein: CSATRDRGLNEQFF
clone size: many
V gene: TRBV20-1

CDR3 protein: CASSTQLAGGRADTQYF
clone size: NA
V gene: TRBV28

CDR3 protein: CASSRDGQPPDYGYTF
clone size: NA
V gene: TRBV5-1

CDR3 protein: CSARDDREIYEQYF
clone size: many
V gene: TRBV20-1

CDR3 protein: CASSIGRGDGELFF
clone size: NA
V gene: TRBV19

CDR3 protein: CASSHAPTAYYYEQYF
clone size: NA
V gene: TRBV7-4